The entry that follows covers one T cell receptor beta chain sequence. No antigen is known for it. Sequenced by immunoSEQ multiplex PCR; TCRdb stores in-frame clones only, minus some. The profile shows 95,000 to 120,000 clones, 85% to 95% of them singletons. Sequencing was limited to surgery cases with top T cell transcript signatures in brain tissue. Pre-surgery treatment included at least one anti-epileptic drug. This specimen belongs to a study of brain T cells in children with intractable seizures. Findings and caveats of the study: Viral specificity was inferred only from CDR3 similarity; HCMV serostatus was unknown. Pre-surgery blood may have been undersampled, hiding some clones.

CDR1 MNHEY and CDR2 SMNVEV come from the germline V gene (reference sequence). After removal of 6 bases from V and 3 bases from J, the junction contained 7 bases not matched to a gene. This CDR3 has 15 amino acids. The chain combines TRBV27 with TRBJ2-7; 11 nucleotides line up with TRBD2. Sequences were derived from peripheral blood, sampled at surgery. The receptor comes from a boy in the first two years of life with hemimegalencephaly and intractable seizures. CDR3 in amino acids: CASRPRLAGNYEQYF. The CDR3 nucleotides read TGTGCCAGCAGACCGAGACTAGCGGGAAACTACGAGCAGTACTTC.